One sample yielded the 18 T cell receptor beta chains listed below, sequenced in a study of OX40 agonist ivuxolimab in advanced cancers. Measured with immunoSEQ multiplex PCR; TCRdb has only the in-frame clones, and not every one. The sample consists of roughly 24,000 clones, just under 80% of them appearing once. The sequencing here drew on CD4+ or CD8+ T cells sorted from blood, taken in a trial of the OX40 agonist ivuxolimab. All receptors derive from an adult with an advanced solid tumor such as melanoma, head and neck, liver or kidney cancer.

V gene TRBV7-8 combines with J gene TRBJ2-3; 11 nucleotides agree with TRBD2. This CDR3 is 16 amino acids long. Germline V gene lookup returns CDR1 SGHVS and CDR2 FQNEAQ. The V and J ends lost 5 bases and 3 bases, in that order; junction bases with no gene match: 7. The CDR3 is CASSATSGGVTDTQYF. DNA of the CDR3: TGTGCCAGCAGCGCCACTAGCGGGGGAGTGACAGATACGCAGTATTTT. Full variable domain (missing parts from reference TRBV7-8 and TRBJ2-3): GAGVSQSPRYKVAKRGQDVALRCDPISGHVSLFWYQQALGQGPEFLTYFQNEAQLDKSGLPSDRFFAERPEGSVSTLKIQRTQQEDSAVYLCASSATSGGVTDTQYFGPGTRLTVL.

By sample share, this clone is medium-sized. The CDR3: CATSGTSGGATDTQYF. The CDR3 nucleotides read TGTGCCACCTCGGGAACTAGCGGGGGGGCAACAGATACGCAGTATTTT. The chain carries TRBV21-1 and TRBJ2-3; the tabulated D call, TRBD2, remains unverified against the DNA. TRBV21-1 has pseudogene status. This CDR3 region has 16 residues.

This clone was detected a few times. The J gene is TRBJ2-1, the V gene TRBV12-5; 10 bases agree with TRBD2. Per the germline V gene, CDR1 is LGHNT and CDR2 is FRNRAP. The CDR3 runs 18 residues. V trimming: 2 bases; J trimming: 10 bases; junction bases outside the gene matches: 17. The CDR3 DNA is TGTGCTAGTGGTTTGACATCCGACGGGACTAGCGTTTCGACGGAGCAGTTCTTC. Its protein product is CASGLTSDGTSVSTEQFF.

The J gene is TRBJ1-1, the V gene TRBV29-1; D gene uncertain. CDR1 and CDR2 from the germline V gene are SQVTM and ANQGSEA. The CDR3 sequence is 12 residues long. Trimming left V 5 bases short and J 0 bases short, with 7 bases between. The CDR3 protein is CSVRTMNTEAFF. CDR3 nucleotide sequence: TGCAGCGTTCGCACCATGAACACTGAAGCTTTCTTT.

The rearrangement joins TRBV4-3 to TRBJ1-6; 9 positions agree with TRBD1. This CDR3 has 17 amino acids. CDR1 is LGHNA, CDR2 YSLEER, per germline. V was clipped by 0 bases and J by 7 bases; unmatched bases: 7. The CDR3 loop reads CASSQDSQDRGNSPLHF. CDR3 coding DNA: TGCGCCAGCAGCCAAGATTCCCAGGACAGGGGCAATTCACCCCTCCACTTT.

The chain's CDR3 is CASFEGAHVYGYTF. The CDR3 nucleotides read TGTGCCAGCTTCGAGGGGGCGCACGTCTATGGCTACACCTTC. The chain is built from TRBV6-6 and TRBJ1-2; 7 positions match TRBD1. Trimming at V came to 8 bases and at J to 4 bases, leaving 10 bases not matched to a gene. This CDR3 is built from 14 residues. CDR1 and CDR2 from the germline V gene are MNHNY and SVGAGI (reference sequence).

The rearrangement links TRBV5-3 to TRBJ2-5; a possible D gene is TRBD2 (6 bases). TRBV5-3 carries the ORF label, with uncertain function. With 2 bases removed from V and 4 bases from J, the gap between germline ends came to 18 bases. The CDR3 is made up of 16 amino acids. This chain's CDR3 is CARSFGSGQGGETQYF. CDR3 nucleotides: TGTGCCAGAAGCTTCGGTTCTGGCCAGGGAGGAGAGACCCAGTACTTC.

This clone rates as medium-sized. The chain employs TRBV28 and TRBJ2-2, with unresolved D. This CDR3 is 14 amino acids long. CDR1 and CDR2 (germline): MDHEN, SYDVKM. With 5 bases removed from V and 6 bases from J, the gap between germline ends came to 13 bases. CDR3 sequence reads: CASSLGSSPGELFF. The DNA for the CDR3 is TGTGCCAGCAGTCTGGGTAGCTCTCCCGGGGAGCTGTTTTTT.

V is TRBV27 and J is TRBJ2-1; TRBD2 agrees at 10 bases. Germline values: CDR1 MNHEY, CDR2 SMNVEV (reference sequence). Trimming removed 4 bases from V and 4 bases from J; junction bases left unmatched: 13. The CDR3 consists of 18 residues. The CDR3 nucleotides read TGTGCCAGCAGTTCTCCGTTACGAGCGGGAGGGCCATACAATGAGCAGTTCTTC. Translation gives CASSSPLRAGGPYNEQFF.

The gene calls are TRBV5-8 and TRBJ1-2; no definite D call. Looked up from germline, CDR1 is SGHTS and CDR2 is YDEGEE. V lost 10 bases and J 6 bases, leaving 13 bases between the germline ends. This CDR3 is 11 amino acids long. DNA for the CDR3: TGTGCCGAACACGTCGGGGATGGCTACACCTTC. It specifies CAEHVGDGYTF.

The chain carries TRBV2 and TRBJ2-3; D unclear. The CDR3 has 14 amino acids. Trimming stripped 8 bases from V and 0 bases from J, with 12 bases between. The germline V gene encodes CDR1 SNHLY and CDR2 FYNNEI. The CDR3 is CASLARHSTDTQYF. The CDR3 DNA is TGTGCCAGCTTGGCACGGCATAGCACAGATACGCAGTATTTT.

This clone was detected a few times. The CDR3 spells CASNPRGQNYGYTF. The CDR3 coding sequence is TGTGCCTCAAACCCCCGAGGACAGAACTATGGCTACACCTTC. The genes are TRBV28 and TRBJ1-2; D possibly corresponds to TRBD1 (6 bases). CDR1 MDHEN and CDR2 SYDVKM come from the germline V gene. V was shortened by 11 bases and J by 2 bases, with 18 bases between the two germline ends. The CDR3 has 14 amino acids.

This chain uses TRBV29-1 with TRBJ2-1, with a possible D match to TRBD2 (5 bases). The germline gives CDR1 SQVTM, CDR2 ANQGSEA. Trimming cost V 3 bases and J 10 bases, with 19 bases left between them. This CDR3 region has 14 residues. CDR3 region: CSVERVINVREQFF. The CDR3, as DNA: TGCAGCGTTGAGCGGGTCATTAATGTGCGGGAGCAGTTCTTC.

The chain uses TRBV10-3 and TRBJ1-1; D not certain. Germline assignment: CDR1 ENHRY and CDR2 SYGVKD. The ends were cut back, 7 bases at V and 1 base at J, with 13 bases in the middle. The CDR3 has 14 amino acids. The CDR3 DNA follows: TGTGCCATCACGGGAGGTAGGTGGAACACTGAAGCTTTCTTT. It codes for CAITGGRWNTEAFF.

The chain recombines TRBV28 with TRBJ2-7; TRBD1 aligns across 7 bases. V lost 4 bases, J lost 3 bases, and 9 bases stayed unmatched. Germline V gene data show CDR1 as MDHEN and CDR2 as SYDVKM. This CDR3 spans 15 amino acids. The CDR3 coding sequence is TGTGCCAGCAGTTACTCGCCGGGACAGTTCTACGAGCAGTACTTC. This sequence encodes CASSYSPGQFYEQYF. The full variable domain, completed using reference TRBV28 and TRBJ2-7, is DVKVTQSSRYLVKRTGEKVFLECVQDMDHENMFWYRQDPGLGLRLIYFSYDVKMKEKGDIPEGYSVSREKKERFSLILESASTNQTSMYLCASSYSPGQFYEQYFGPGTRLTVT.

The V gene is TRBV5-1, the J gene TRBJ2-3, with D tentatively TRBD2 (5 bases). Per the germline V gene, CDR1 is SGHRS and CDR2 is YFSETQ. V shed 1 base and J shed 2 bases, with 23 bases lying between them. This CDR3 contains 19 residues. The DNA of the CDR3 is TGCGCCAGCAGCTTGATTTCGGGATCCCACCTCGGTTACACAGATACGCAGTATTTT. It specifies CASSLISGSHLGYTDTQYF.

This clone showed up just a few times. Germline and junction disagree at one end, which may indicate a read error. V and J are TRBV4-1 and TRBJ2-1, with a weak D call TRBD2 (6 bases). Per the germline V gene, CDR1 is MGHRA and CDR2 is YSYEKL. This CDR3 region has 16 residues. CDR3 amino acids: CASSQGAVSGANEQFF. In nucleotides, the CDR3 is TGTGCCAGCAGCCAAGGGGCAGTTTCGGGAGCCAATGAGCAGTTCTTC.

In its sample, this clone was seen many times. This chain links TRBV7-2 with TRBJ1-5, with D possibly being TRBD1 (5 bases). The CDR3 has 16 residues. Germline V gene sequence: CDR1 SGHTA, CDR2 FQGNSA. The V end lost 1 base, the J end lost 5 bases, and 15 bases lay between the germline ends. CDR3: CASSLVRGPHHQPQHF. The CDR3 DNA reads TGTGCCAGCAGCTTAGTGAGGGGCCCTCACCATCAGCCCCAGCATTTT.